This T cell receptor beta chain is from a study of cytomegalovirus exposure and HLA in healthy donors. The PCR made use of 60 Vbeta and 13 Jbeta primers. Clones were read by immunoSEQ multiplex PCR, and TCRdb kept only the in-frame ones, dropping some. This sample has some 190,000 clones, with roughly 77% found just once. Points on this clone: The antigen is not known.

The CDR3 loop spans 13 amino acids. V lost 2 bases and J 6 bases, leaving 11 bases between the germline ends. Germline assignment: CDR1 MNHNS and CDR2 SASEGT. Overall study findings and caveats: On later analysis, the bulk of CMV-associated TCR beta chains appeared to be HLA-restricted.

The chain has TRBV6-1 and TRBJ2-7, with unresolved D. The material sequenced was PBMCs. The TCR originated in a young man in good health and CMV-seropositive. CDR3: CASSEFGLLEQYF. The CDR3 nucleotides are TGTGCCAGCAGTGAATTCGGTCTGCTCGAGCAGTACTTC.